The rows below give T cell receptor beta chains drawn from one sample of a study of cytomegalovirus exposure and HLA in healthy donors. Measured with immunoSEQ multiplex PCR; TCRdb has only the in-frame clones, and not every one. Of about 86,000 clones in the sample, 60% to 80% are singletons; the top ten hold roughly 6.1%. Sequencing was done on a sample of PBMCs. All receptors derive from a woman aged 45-65 years in good health and CMV-seropositive. The CDR3 runs from the conserved cysteine through the conserved F or W. The D gene is left open where the match is weak. Size values are once, few and many counts, or a class for expanded clones, and some rows have none.

V gene	J gene	clone size	D gene	CDR3 length	CDR3 DNA	CDR3 protein
TRBV10-2	TRBJ1-5	NA	TRBD1	14	TGCGCCAGCAGTGTCCGACAGGGCGGCGGGCCCCAGCATTTT	CASSVRQGGGPQHF
TRBV28	TRBJ1-5	NA	TRBD1	16	TGTGCCAGCAGCCTAGGGGACAGTGATAGCAATCAGCCCCAGCATTTT	CASSLGDSDSNQPQHF
TRBV30	TRBJ1-5	NA	TRBD1	15	TGTGCCTGGAGTGTACGGCTCAGGGGGAATCAGCCCCAGCATTTT	CAWSVRLRGNQPQHF
TRBV30	TRBJ1-5	NA	TRBD1	13	TGTGCCTGGCAGGGGGGTAGCAATCAGCCCCAGCATTTT	CAWQGGSNQPQHF
TRBV2	TRBJ2-5	NA	TRBD1	12	TGTGCCAGCAGAGGACAGGAGGAGACCCAGTACTTC	CASRGQEETQYF
TRBV27	TRBJ1-2	few	NA	13	TGTGCCAGCAGCTTGGAGGGCAACTATGGCTACACCTTC	CASSLEGNYGYTF
TRBV5-4	TRBJ2-2	few	TRBD2	16	TGTGCCAGCAGCCCGACTAGCGGGAGTAACACCGGGGAGCTGTTTTTT	CASSPTSGSNTGELFF
TRBV7-9	TRBJ2-7	NA	TRBD2	16	TGTGCCAGCAGCCCCGGGACTAGCGGCCCCGCGCGGGAGCAGTACTTC	CASSPGTSGPAREQYF
TRBV7-8	TRBJ1-1	few	NA	15	TGTGCCAGCAGCTTAGTTGCAGGGGTAAGGACTGAAGCTTTCTTT	CASSLVAGVRTEAFF
TRBV7-8	TRBJ2-7	NA	NA	13	TGTGCCAGCAGCTTAGTCCCCAGCTACGAGCAGTACTTC	CASSLVPSYEQYF
TRBV27	TRBJ2-7	NA	NA	13	TGTGCCAGCTCGAACCGGGAGTCCTACGAGCAGTACTTC	CASSNRESYEQYF
TRBV6-4	TRBJ1-1	NA	NA	13	TGTGCCAGCAGTGAAAGTCTTGGACACGAAGCTTTCTTT	CASSESLGHEAFF
TRBV20-1	TRBJ1-4	once	TRBD1	11	TGCAGTGCTAGAGAGGACAGGAAACTGTTTTTT	CSAREDRKLFF
TRBV7-9	TRBJ2-5	NA	NA	13	TGTGCCAGCAGCCCTCGCACGGAAGAGACCCAGTACTTC	CASSPRTEETQYF
TRBV25-1	TRBJ1-1	NA	NA	13	TGTGCCAGCAGTGAGTCCAGGGGCCGCCAAGCTTTCTTT	CASSESRGRQAFF
TRBV15	TRBJ1-2	NA	NA	13	TGTGCCACCAGCGCGGATTACAGGGAAGGCTACACCTTC	CATSADYREGYTF
TRBV5-1	TRBJ1-2	NA	TRBD1	17	TGCGCCAGCAGCTCCCCAGGGGGCGCGGGTCCCAACTATGGCTACACCTTC	CASSSPGGAGPNYGYTF
TRBV30	TRBJ1-1	NA	TRBD1	11	TGTGCCTGGGGGACAGGGCGTTCAGCTTTCTTT	CAWGTGRSAFF
TRBV5-4	TRBJ2-1	once	TRBD1	14	TGTGCCAGCAGCTTCGAACAGGGGGCATATGAGCAGTTCTTC	CASSFEQGAYEQFF
TRBV28	TRBJ2-7	once	NA	14	TGTGCCAGCAGTCCACAGGGTAGGGCCTACGAGCAGTACTTC	CASSPQGRAYEQYF
TRBV14	TRBJ1-2	NA	TRBD1	14	TGTGCCAGCAGCCAAGTGAACGGAGGGGGCGGCTACACCTTC	CASSQVNGGGGYTF
TRBV5-6	TRBJ2-7	NA	TRBD1	16	TGTGCCAGCAGCCTTGTCGGACAGGGAGGTACCTACGAGCAGTACTTC	CASSLVGQGGTYEQYF